The clone carrying this T cell receptor (beta chain) has at least ten counts. HTBI primers from iRepertoire and Arm-PCR of CDR3 regions yielded the TCR beta libraries. TCRdb re-analysed the multiplex PCR reads in MiXCR, keeping a single row per CDR3 protein. The sample yields about 460,000 distinct CDR3 sequences, around 15% seen once. The time point is: newly diagnosed GD, antithyroid drugs for less than 3 months. PBMC-extracted RNA yielded the TCR library. Graves' disease diagnoses used American Thyroid Association guidelines. The V gene lost 5 bases and the J gene lost 2 bases, with 17 bases spanning the gap. Germline-derived CDR1 and CDR2 are MNHEY and SMNVEV (reference sequence). This CDR3 spans 16 amino acids. The sample is drawn from a study of regulatory T cells in long-lasting Graves disease. Across the study: For a period under 3 months, newly diagnosed Graves' patients had taken antithyroid drugs.

Separately, the same data were catalogued under a study of T cells in Graves' hyperthyroidism and ophthalmopathy.

The sequence was obtained from a woman between 50 and 59 years old with Graves disease. This rearrangement joins TRBV27 to TRBJ2-3, with a weak D call TRBD2 (5 bases). This material consisted of peripheral blood mononuclear cells (PBMCs), taken at new diagnosis, from a patient treated with antithyroid drugs. The chain's CDR3 is CASSLERRRYTDTQYF. DNA of the CDR3: TGTGCCAGCAGTCTAGAGCGGAGAAGATACACAGATACGCAGTATTTT.